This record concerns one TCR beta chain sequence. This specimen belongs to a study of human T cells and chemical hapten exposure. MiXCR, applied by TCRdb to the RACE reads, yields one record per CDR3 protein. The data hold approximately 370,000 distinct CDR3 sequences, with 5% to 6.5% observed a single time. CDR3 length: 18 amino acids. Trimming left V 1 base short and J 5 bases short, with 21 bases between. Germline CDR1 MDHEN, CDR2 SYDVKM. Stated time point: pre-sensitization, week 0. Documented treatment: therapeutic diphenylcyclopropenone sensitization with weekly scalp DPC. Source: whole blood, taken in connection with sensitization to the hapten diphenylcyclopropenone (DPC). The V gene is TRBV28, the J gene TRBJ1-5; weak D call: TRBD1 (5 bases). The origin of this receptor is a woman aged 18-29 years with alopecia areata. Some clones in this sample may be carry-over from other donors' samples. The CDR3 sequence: CASSLFELFGTEHQPQHF. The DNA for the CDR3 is TGTGCCAGCAGTTTATTTGAGTTGTTCGGGACGGAGCATCAGCCCCAGCATTTT. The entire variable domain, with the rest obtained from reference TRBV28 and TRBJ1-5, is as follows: DVKVTQSSRYLVKRTGEKVFLECVQDMDHENMFWYRQDPGLGLRLIYFSYDVKMKEKGDIPEGYSVSREKKERFSLILESASTNQTSMYLCASSLFELFGTEHQPQHFGDGTRLSIL.